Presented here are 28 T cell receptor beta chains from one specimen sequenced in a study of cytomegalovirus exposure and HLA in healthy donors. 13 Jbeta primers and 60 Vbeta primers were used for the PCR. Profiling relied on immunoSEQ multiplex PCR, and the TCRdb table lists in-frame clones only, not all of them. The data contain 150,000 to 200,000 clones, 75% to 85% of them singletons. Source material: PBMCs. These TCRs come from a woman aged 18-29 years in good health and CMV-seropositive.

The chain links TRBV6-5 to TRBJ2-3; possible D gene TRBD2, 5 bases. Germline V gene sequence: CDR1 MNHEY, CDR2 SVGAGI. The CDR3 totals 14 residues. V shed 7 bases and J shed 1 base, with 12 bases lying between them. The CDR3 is CASTRAGGTDTQYF. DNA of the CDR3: TGTGCCAGCACCCGGGCCGGGGGCACAGATACGCAGTATTTT.

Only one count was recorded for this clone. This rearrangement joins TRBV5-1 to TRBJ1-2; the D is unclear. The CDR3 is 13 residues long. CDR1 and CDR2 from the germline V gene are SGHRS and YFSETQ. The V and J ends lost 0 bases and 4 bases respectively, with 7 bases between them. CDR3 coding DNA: TGCGCCAGCAGCTTGGACAGCACCTATGGCTACACCTTC. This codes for CASSLDSTYGYTF.

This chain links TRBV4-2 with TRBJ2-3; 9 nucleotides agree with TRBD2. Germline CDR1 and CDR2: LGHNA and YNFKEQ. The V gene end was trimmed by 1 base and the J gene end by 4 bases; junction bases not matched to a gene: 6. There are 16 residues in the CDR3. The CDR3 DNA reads TGTGCCAGCAGCCAAGGGGCGGGGGGGCTTCCAGATACGCAGTATTTT. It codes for CASSQGAGGLPDTQYF.

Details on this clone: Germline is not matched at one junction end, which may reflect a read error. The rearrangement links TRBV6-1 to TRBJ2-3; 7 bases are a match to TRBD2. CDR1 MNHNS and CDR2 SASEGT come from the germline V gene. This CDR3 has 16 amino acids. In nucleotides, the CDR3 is TGTGCCAGCAGTAAAGCCCCGGGAGCGGGGACAGATACGCAGTATTTT. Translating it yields CASSKAPGAGTDTQYF.

The CDR3 sequence is CAISESLTSGDNEQFF. The DNA of the CDR3 is TGTGCCATCAGTGAGTCGCTGACTAGCGGGGACAATGAGCAGTTCTTC. This chain joins TRBV10-3 and TRBJ2-1; 11 bases are shared with TRBD2. There are 16 residues in the CDR3. The germline V gene encodes CDR1 ENHRY and CDR2 SYGVKD. V dropped 0 bases and J dropped 5; count of bases not matched to a gene: 3.

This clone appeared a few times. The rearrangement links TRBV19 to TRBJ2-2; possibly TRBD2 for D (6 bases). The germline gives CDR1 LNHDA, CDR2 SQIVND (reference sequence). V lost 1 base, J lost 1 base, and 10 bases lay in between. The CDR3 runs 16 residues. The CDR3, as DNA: TGTGCCAGTAGTATAGGTACTAGCCGGAACACCGGGGAGCTGTTTTTT. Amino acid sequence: CASSIGTSRNTGELFF.

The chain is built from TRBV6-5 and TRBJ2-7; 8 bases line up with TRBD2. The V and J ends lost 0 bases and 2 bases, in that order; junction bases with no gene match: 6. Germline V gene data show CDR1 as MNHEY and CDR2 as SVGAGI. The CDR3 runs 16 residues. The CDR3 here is CASSYSTSGGPYEQYF. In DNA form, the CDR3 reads TGTGCCAGCAGTTACTCGACCAGCGGGGGTCCCTACGAGCAGTACTTC.

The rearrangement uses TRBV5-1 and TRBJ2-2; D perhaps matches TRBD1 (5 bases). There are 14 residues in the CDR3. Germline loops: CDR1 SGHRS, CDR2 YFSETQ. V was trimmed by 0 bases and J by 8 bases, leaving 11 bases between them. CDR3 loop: CASSLGQGLGELFF. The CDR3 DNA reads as TGCGCCAGCAGCTTGGGTCAGGGATTGGGGGAGCTGTTTTTT.

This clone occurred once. The CDR3 here is CASSLGPGQDYGYTF. In nucleotides, the CDR3 is TGTGCCAGCAGCTTGGGCCCGGGACAGGACTATGGCTACACCTTC. The chain joins TRBV5-6 to TRBJ1-2; 8 nucleotides align to TRBD1. The V and J ends lost 0 bases and 3 bases, in that order; junction bases with no gene match: 4. Looked up from germline, CDR1 is SGHDT and CDR2 is YYEEEE. The CDR3 totals 15 residues.

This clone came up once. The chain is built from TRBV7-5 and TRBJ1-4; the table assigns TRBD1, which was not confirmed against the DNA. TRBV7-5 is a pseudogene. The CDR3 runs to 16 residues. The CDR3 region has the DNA TGTGTCAGAAGCTTCCCCAGGACAGGACTTAATGAAAAACTGTTTTTT. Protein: CVRSFPRTGLNEKLFF.

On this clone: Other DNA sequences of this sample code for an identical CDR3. The CDR3 nucleotides read TGTGCCAGCAGCTTAGGTCAGAACTATGGCTACACCTTC. It encodes CASSLGQNYGYTF. The chain recombines TRBV7-2 with TRBJ1-2; unclear D gene. The CDR3 is 13 amino acids. Trimming cost V 1 base and J 2 bases, with 5 bases left between them. Germline V gives CDR1 SGHTA, CDR2 FQGNSA.

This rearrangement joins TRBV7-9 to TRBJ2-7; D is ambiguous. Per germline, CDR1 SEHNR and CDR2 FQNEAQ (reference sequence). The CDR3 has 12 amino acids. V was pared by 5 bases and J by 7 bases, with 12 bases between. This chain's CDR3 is CASSLWAGEQYF. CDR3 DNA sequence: TGTGCCAGCAGCCTGTGGGCCGGAGAGCAGTACTTC.

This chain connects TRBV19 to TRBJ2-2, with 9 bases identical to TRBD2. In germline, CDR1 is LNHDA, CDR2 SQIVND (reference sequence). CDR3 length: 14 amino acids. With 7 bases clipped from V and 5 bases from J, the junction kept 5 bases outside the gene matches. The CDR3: CASTAGGWTGELFF. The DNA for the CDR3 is TGTGCCAGTACGGCGGGGGGGTGGACCGGGGAGCTGTTTTTT.

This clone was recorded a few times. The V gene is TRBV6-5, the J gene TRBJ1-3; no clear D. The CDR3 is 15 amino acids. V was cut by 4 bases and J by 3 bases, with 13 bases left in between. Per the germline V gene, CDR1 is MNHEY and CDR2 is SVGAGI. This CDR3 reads CASSSAAGFGNTIYF. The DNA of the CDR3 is TGTGCCAGCAGTTCCGCCGCGGGCTTTGGAAACACCATATATTTT.

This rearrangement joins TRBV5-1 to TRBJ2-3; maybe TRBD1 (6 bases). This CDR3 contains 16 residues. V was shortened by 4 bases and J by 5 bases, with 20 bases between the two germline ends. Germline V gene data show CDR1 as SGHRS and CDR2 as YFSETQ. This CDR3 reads CASSHTGSSSKDTQYF. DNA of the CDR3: TGCGCCAGCAGCCATACAGGGTCCTCATCGAAAGATACGCAGTATTTT.

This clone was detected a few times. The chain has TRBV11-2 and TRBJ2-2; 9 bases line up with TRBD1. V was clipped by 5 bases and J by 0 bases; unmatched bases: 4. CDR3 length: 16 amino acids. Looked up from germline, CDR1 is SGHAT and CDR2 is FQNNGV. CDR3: CASSLGQGTNTGELFF. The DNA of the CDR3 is TGTGCCAGCAGCCTCGGACAGGGGACGAACACCGGGGAGCTGTTTTTT.

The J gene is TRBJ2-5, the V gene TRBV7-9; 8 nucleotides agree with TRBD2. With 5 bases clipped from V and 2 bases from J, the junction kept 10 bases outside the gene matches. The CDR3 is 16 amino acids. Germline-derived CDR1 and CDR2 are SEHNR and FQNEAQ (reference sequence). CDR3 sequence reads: CASSPPVRGAQETQYF. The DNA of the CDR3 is TGTGCCAGCAGCCCCCCAGTGCGGGGGGCTCAAGAGACCCAGTACTTC.

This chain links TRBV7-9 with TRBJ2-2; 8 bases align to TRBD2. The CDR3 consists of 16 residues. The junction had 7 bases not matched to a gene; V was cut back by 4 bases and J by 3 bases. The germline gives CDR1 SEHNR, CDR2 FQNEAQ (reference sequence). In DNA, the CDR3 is TGTGCCAGCAGCTGGGGAGCGGGGGAAGACACCGGGGAGCTGTTTTTT. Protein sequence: CASSWGAGEDTGELFF.

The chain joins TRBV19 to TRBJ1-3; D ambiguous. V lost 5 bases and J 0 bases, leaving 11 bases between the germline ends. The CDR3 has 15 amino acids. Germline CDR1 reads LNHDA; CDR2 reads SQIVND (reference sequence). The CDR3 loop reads CASSPRVPSGNTIYF. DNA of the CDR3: TGTGCCAGTAGTCCGAGGGTTCCCTCTGGAAACACCATATATTTT.

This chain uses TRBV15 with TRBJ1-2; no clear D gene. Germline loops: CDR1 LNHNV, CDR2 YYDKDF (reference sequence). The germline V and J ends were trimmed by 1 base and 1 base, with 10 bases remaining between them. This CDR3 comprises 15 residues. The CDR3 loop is CATSRGGSHNYGYTF. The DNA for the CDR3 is TGTGCCACCAGCAGAGGAGGGAGCCATAACTATGGCTACACCTTC.

The CDR3 DNA reads TGTGCCAGCAGCCCACAGGGGGGCACTGAAGCTTTCTTT. Translated: CASSPQGGTEAFF. The chain is built from TRBV14 and TRBJ1-1; 8 positions match TRBD1. Germline assignment: CDR1 SGHDN and CDR2 FVKESK. The CDR3 is made up of 13 amino acids. V lost 4 bases and J lost 4; bases outside the gene matches: 2.

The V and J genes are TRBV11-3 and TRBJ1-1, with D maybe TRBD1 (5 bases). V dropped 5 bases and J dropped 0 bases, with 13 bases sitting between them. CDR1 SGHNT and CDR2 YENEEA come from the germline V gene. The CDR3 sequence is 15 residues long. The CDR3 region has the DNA TGTGCCAGCAGCCCCCCAGGGATCATGAACACTGAAGCTTTCTTT. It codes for CASSPPGIMNTEAFF.

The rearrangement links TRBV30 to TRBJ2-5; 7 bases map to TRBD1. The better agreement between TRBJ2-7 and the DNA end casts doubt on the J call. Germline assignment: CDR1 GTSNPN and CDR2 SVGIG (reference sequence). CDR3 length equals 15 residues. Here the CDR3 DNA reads TGTGCCTGGAGCGACGACAGGGTTAGCTCCTACGAGCAGTACTTC. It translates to CAWSDDRVSSYEQYF.

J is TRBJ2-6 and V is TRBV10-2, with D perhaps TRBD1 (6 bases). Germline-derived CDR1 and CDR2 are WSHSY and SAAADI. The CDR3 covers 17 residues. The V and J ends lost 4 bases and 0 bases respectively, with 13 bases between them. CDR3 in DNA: TGCGCCAGCAGTGGGGGGCCCACATTCTCTGGGGCCAACGTCCTGACTTTC. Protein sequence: CASSGGPTFSGANVLTF.

The CDR3 DNA reads as TGTGCCAGCAGGGCCCAGAACTATGGCTACACCTTC. Encoded protein: CASRAQNYGYTF. The chain recombines TRBV2 with TRBJ1-2; D ambiguous. The CDR3 sequence is 12 residues long. Trimming removed 6 bases at V and 2 bases at J, with 7 bases between. Per germline, CDR1 SNHLY and CDR2 FYNNEI.

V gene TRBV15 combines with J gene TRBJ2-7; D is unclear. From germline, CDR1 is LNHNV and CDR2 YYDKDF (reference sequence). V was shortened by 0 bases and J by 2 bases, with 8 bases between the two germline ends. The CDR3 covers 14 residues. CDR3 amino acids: CATSREVTTYEQYF. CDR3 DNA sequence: TGTGCCACCAGCAGAGAGGTAACAACCTACGAGCAGTACTTC.

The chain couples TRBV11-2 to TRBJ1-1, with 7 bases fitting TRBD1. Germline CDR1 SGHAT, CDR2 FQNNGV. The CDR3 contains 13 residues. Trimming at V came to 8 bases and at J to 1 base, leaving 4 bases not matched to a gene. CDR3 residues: CASGDRENTEAFF. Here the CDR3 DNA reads TGTGCCAGCGGAGACAGGGAGAACACTGAAGCTTTCTTT.

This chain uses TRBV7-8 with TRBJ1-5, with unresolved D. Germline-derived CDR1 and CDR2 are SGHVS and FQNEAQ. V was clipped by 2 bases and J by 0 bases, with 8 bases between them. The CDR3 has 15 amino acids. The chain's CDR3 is CASSLMAGSNQPQHF. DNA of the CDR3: TGTGCCAGCAGCTTAATGGCAGGTAGCAATCAGCCCCAGCATTTT.